These 25 T cell receptor beta chains came from one sample sequenced in a study of patients with pleural tuberculosis. TCRdb redid the calling of the reads with MiXCR, one entry per CDR3 protein. The table includes around 50,000 distinct CDR3 sequences, around 7% detected once. All receptors derive from a human donor with pleural tuberculosis.

In this sample, this clonotype turned up many times. The V call is TRBV18, the J call TRBJ2-3; 7 bases fit TRBD1. The CDR3 length is 14 residues. V shed 4 bases, J shed 3 bases, and the junction held 4 bases outside the gene matches. Germline V gene data show CDR1 as KGHSH and CDR2 as LQKENI. DNA for the CDR3: TGTGCCAGCTCACAGGGGGCGAATACAGATACGCAGTATTTT. This codes for CASSQGANTDTQYF.

This clonotype has ten or more counts. The CDR3 here is CASSFSTANTEAFF. In nucleotides, the CDR3 is TGTGCCAGCAGCTTTTCAACAGCGAACACTGAAGCTTTCTTT. The J gene is TRBJ1-1, the V gene TRBV11-1; D is uncertain. The germline V and J ends were trimmed by 3 bases and 1 base, with 9 bases remaining between them. There are 14 residues in the CDR3. Germline V CDR1 and CDR2: SGHAT, FQDESV (reference sequence).

Worth noting for this clonotype: Possible read error: a much larger clone is one base away. The chain combines TRBV20-1 with TRBJ2-2; 8 bases fit TRBD2. This CDR3 has 15 amino acids. With V trimmed by 2 bases and J by 6 bases, 8 bases remained unmatched. Germline V gene lookup returns CDR1 DFQATT and CDR2 SNEGSKA (reference sequence). This CDR3 reads CSARSIAGYAGELFF. CDR3 sequence (DNA): TGCAGTGCTAGATCAATAGCGGGATACGCCGGGGAGCTGTTTTTT.

This clonotype was seen repeatedly, ten times or more. The CDR3 region has the DNA TGTGCCAGCAGTCCCAGCGGGAGTACCGGGGAGCTGTTTTTT. It translates to CASSPSGSTGELFF. The chain recombines TRBV6-1 with TRBJ2-2; 8 bases line up with TRBD2. V was clipped by 5 bases and J by 5 bases; unmatched bases: 4. CDR1 is MNHNS and CDR2 is SASEGT in the germline V gene. This CDR3 comprises 14 residues.

This clonotype was recorded only once. A read error may be the cause here, since a much bigger clone is one base away. The V gene is TRBV7-2, the J gene TRBJ1-1; D uncertain. This CDR3 region has 13 residues. V was trimmed by 0 bases and J by 10 bases, leaving 12 bases between them. Germline V gene data show CDR1 as SGHTA and CDR2 as FQGNSA. This chain's CDR3 is CASSLARQLGAFF. The CDR3 coding sequence is TGTGCCAGCAGCTTAGCGCGCCAGTTAGGAGCTTTCTTT.

This clonotype was seen repeatedly, ten times or more. The V gene is TRBV15, the J gene TRBJ2-3, with 7 bases lining up with TRBD2. Germline V lookup: CDR1 LNHNV, CDR2 YYDKDF (reference sequence). The V segment lost 4 bases and the J segment 2 bases; nucleotides outside the gene matches: 6. The CDR3 runs 15 residues. This CDR3 reads CATSKGLPDTDTQYF. DNA of the CDR3: TGTGCCACCAGCAAGGGACTACCAGACACAGATACGCAGTATTTT. Full variable domain (rest looked up from reference TRBV15 and TRBJ2-3): DAMVIQNPRYQVTQFGKPVTLSCSQTLNHNVMYWYQQKSSQAPKLLFHYYDKDFNNEADTPDNFQSRRPNTSFCFLDIRSPGLGDTAMYLCATSKGLPDTDTQYFGPGTRLTVL.

In this sample, this clonotype turned up many times. The chain joins TRBV6-1 to TRBJ2-1; D could derive from TRBD1 or TRBD2 (5 bases each). Germline values: CDR1 MNHNS, CDR2 SASEGT. V dropped 6 bases and J dropped 0 bases, with 9 bases sitting between them. The CDR3 is 14 amino acids. CDR3 sequence (DNA): TGTGCCAGCAGGAGGGACGGCTCCTACAATGAGCAGTTCTTC. Amino acid sequence: CASRRDGSYNEQFF.

This clonotype was seen many times. The rearrangement joins TRBV4-2 to TRBJ1-3; maybe TRBD1 (6 bases). The CDR3 consists of 15 residues. Germline V CDR1 and CDR2: LGHNA, YNFKEQ. The V end was cut by 1 base, the J end by 7 bases, with 14 bases between. The CDR3 DNA is TGTGCCAGCAGCCAAGCTAGGGGGTTGGCTAACACCATATATTTT. This encodes CASSQARGLANTIYF.

This clonotype was observed many times. The chain links TRBV6-2 or TRBV6-3 to TRBJ2-1; D may be TRBD2 (6 bases). This CDR3 contains 17 residues. V was pared by 0 bases and J by 5 bases, with 17 bases between. The germline V gene has CDR1 MNHEY and CDR2 SVGEGT. CDR3 protein: CASSYSRSGATHNEQFF. The CDR3 DNA sequence: TGTGCCAGCAGTTACTCGAGGTCGGGAGCGACCCACAATGAGCAGTTCTTC.

In this sample, this clonotype turned up a few times. The chain is built from TRBV5-1 and TRBJ2-1; D perhaps matches TRBD2 (5 bases). V was shortened by 5 bases and J by 2 bases, with 14 bases between the two germline ends. CDR3 length: 15 residues. Germline V lookup: CDR1 SGHRS, CDR2 YFSETQ. The CDR3 reads CASRVRGIAYNEQFF. In DNA, the CDR3 is TGCGCCAGCAGAGTGAGAGGGATCGCCTACAATGAGCAGTTCTTC. The whole variable domain, filled in from reference TRBV5-1 and TRBJ2-1, reads KAGVTQTPRYLIKTRGQQVTLSCSPISGHRSVSWYQQTPGQGLQFLFEYFSETQRNKGNFPGRFSGRQFSNSRSEMNVSTLELGDSALYLCASRVRGIAYNEQFFGPGTRLTVL.

This clonotype has ten or more counts. This sequence joins TRBV24-1 and TRBJ2-3, with D hard to call. The CDR3 sequence is 12 residues long. V was cut by 5 bases and J by 7 bases, with 9 bases left in between. The V gene's germline CDR1 is KGHDR and CDR2 SFDVKD. CDR3 protein: CATSVTENTQYF. In DNA, the CDR3 is TGTGCCACCAGTGTTACAGAAAATACGCAGTATTTT.

At least ten counts were recorded for this clonotype. The chain joins TRBV2 to TRBJ2-3; the D gene is possibly TRBD1 (6 bases). The CDR3 runs 15 residues. V was clipped by 10 bases and J by 2 bases, with 19 bases between them. Germline CDR1 reads SNHLY; CDR2 reads FYNNEI. The CDR3 here is CATQEGQGLTDTQYF. The CDR3 bases are TGTGCCACTCAAGAGGGGCAGGGGCTCACAGATACGCAGTATTTT.

The table lists this clonotype with many counts. In nucleotides, the CDR3 is TGTGCCAGTAGCCTGACGAGGGGCTCTGGAAACACCATATATTTT. The encoded protein is CASSLTRGSGNTIYF. The chain combines TRBV19 with TRBJ1-3; D is perhaps TRBD1 (5 bases). Germline CDR1 reads LNHDA; CDR2 reads SQIVND (reference sequence). The CDR3 has 15 residues. The V end was cut by 6 bases, the J end by 0 bases, with 12 bases between.

This clonotype was seen only a few times. The chain has TRBV29-1 and TRBJ1-1, with unresolved D. V was shortened by 6 bases and J by 1 base, with 15 bases between the two germline ends. The CDR3 runs to 14 residues. CDR1 and CDR2 (germline): SQVTM, ANQGSEA. The CDR3 reads CSVPHPTSNTEAFF. CDR3 nucleotides: TGCAGCGTCCCCCACCCCACTTCGAACACTGAAGCTTTCTTT.

This clonotype was recorded many times. This chain connects TRBV10-3 to TRBJ1-2; maybe TRBD1 (6 bases). Germline CDR1 and CDR2: ENHRY and SYGVKD. V was shortened by 0 bases and J by 14 bases, with 19 bases between the two germline ends. CDR3 length: 14 amino acids. The CDR3 coding sequence is TGTGCCATCAGTGAGTCTACAGGGCGACGGGCGGTGACCTTC. Protein: CAISESTGRRAVTF.

This clonotype came up many times. V and J are TRBV28 and TRBJ2-3; 10 bases map to TRBD1. The CDR3 runs to 14 residues. Germline CDR1 is MDHEN and CDR2 is SYDVKM. Trimming at V came to 7 bases and at J to 4 bases, leaving 5 bases not matched to a gene. The CDR3, as DNA: TGTGCCAGCATCAGGACAGGGGGGTCAGATACGCAGTATTTT. Amino acids: CASIRTGGSDTQYF.

This clonotype was recorded many times. The chain uses TRBV6-2 or TRBV6-3 and TRBJ1-5, with D unclear. Germline values: CDR1 MNHEY, CDR2 SVGEGT. The CDR3 sequence is 14 residues long. V was trimmed by 0 bases and J by 5 bases, leaving 8 bases between them. CDR3 nucleotide sequence: TGTGCCAGCAGTTACTCGGATAGGGATCAGCCCCAGCATTTT. It yields the protein CASSYSDRDQPQHF.

This chain uses TRBV29-1 with TRBJ1-2; 8 bases match TRBD1. The V gene end was trimmed by 7 bases and the J gene end by 2 bases; junction bases not matched to a gene: 6. CDR3 length: 13 amino acids. CDR1 is SQVTM and CDR2 is ANQGSEA in the germline V gene. CDR3: CSAWTGSNYGYTF. In DNA form, the CDR3 reads TGCAGCGCCTGGACAGGGTCCAACTATGGCTACACCTTC.

The table lists this clonotype with many counts. The V and J genes are TRBV10-3 and TRBJ1-5; possible D gene TRBD1, 6 bases. Between the trimmed V and J ends, which lost 6 bases and 5 bases, there was a span of 14 bases. CDR1 is ENHRY, CDR2 SYGVKD, per germline. The CDR3 is made up of 14 amino acids. For the CDR3, the DNA is TGTGCCATCAGACCCCAGGGGTCAGATCAGCCCCAGCATTTT. This encodes CAIRPQGSDQPQHF.

This clonotype showed up many times. V gene TRBV4-2 combines with J gene TRBJ1-6; 10 nucleotides line up with TRBD1. The junction had 4 bases not matched to a gene; V was cut back by 4 bases and J by 10 bases. The CDR3 runs 14 residues. Germline V CDR1 and CDR2: LGHNA, YNFKEQ. The DNA of the CDR3 is TGTGCCAGCAGCCCCGGGACAGGGGTCTCACCCCTCCACTTT. It yields the protein CASSPGTGVSPLHF.

This clonotype was picked up many times. V is TRBV6-2 or TRBV6-3 and J is TRBJ1-6; D might be TRBD1 (6 bases). V lost 0 bases, J lost 3 bases, and 12 bases lay in between. The CDR3 sequence is 17 residues long. Germline CDR1 is MNHEY and CDR2 is SVGEGT. The CDR3 is CASSYSQTGFYNSPLHF. The CDR3 coding sequence is TGTGCCAGCAGTTACTCCCAGACAGGCTTCTATAATTCACCCCTCCACTTT.

This clonotype was recorded at least ten times. The chain combines TRBV11-2 with TRBJ2-1, with D uncertain. The germline V and J ends were trimmed by 5 bases and 8 bases, with 10 bases remaining between them. The germline CDR1 and CDR2 sequences are SGHAT and FQNNGV. The CDR3 totals 12 residues. CDR3 loop: CASSHPWYEQFF. CDR3 nucleotides: TGTGCCAGCAGCCACCCTTGGTATGAGCAGTTCTTC.

The sample holds a few counts of this clonotype. The CDR3 bases are TGCAGCGCCGACAGTGGTTTACAGTTCTTC. It is translated as CSADSGLQFF. J is TRBJ2-1 and V is TRBV29-1; D is perhaps TRBD1 (5 bases). Germline V gives CDR1 SQVTM, CDR2 ANQGSEA. V dropped 7 bases and J dropped 13 bases, with 14 bases sitting between them. This CDR3 is built from 10 residues.

This clonotype has only one observation. The chain carries TRBV6-1 and TRBJ2-3, with TRBD1 matching over 8 bases. Trimming took 6 bases from V and 12 from J; bases not matched to a gene: 8. The CDR3 is 12 amino acids. CDR1 and CDR2 from the germline V gene are MNHNS and SASEGT. The CDR3: CASRTGADLQYF. The CDR3 nucleotides are TGTGCCAGCAGGACAGGGGCCGATCTACAGTATTTT.

This clonotype has ten or more counts. V is TRBV10-3 and J is TRBJ1-1; possible D gene TRBD1, 6 bases. There are 15 residues in the CDR3. Germline V lookup: CDR1 ENHRY, CDR2 SYGVKD. V was shortened by 1 base and J by 1 base, with 10 bases between the two germline ends. CDR3 DNA: TGTGCCATCAGTGAGTACGGGGGGCGGAACACTGAAGCTTTCTTT. Encoded protein: CAISEYGGRNTEAFF.